A selection of T cell receptor beta chains follows, all from one sample in a study of T cells in Graves' hyperthyroidism and ophthalmopathy. TCRdb processed the multiplex PCR reads anew with MiXCR; each CDR3 protein has one entry. Of a few hundred thousand distinct CDR3 sequences in the sample, roughly 15% were seen once. Specimen: blood. These receptors were taken from a woman in her twenties or thirties with Graves' ophthalmopathy. Both conserved end residues are part of each CDR3. The D gene is left open where the match is weak. Clone size, where shown, is once, few, many, or a class for clones that have expanded.

V	size	D	J	CDR3	DNA
TRBV10-3	many	-	TRBJ2-3	CAPYQGITDTQYF	TGTGCCCCCTATCAGGGCATCACAGATACGCAGTATTTT
TRBV6-1	many	-	TRBJ1-1	CASRQGHSNTEAFF	TGTGCCAGCCGGCAGGGACACTCGAACACTGAAGCTTTCTTT
TRBV29-1	many	-	TRBJ2-6	CSVEARSSGANVLTF	TGCAGCGTTGAAGCCCGCAGCTCTGGGGCCAACGTCCTGACTTTC
TRBV6-1	-	TRBD1	TRBJ1-4	CASSLRTGGNEKLFF	TGTGCCAGCAGTCTCCGGACAGGGGGTAATGAAAAACTGTTTTTT
TRBV10-3	many	TRBD2	TRBJ2-2	CAIRPSGGATGELFF	TGTGCCATCAGACCGAGCGGGGGGGCCACCGGGGAGCTGTTTTTT
TRBV30	-	-	TRBJ1-5	CAWSVGSHSNQPQHF	TGTGCCTGGAGTGTAGGTTCCCATAGCAATCAGCCCCAGCATTTT
TRBV12-3/TRBV12-4	many	-	TRBJ2-1	CASSFRSGSTEQFF	TGTGCCAGCAGTTTCCGGAGCGGGTCGACTGAGCAGTTCTTC
TRBV5-6	many	-	TRBJ1-1	CASSPDGGMNTEAFF	TGTGCCAGCAGCCCGGACGGCGGTATGAACACTGAAGCTTTCTTT
TRBV28	many	-	TRBJ1-4	CASIGSPKGFPKRSRYLSNEKLFF	TGTGCCAGCATCGGCAGTCCCAAGGGTTTTCCCAAGCGATCTCGGTATTTGTCTAATGAAAAACTGTTTTTT
TRBV28	few	-	TRBJ2-5	CASSFTTRHKETQYF	TGTGCCAGCAGTTTCACGACAAGGCATAAAGAGACCCAGTACTTC
TRBV11-2	many	TRBD2	TRBJ2-5	CASSSFPGGAQETQYF	TGTGCCAGCAGCTCCTTCCCGGGGGGGGCCCAAGAGACCCAGTACTTC
TRBV29-1	-	-	TRBJ2-2	CSVEAPGPSRIGELFF	TGCAGCGTTGAAGCCCCAGGGCCCTCAAGGATCGGGGAGCTGTTTTTT
TRBV20-1	-	TRBD1	TRBJ2-3	CSAKGQSAIDTQYF	TGCAGTGCAAAGGGACAGTCCGCGATTGATACGCAGTATTTT
TRBV7-8	-	-	TRBJ2-5	CASSDGTTFQETQYF	TGTGCCAGCAGCGACGGGACAACGTTTCAAGAGACCCAGTACTTC
TRBV11-2	-	-	TRBJ2-7	CASSLFGGDYEQYF	TGTGCCAGCAGCTTATTTGGGGGAGACTACGAGCAGTACTTC
TRBV30	many	-	TRBJ2-7	CAWSVLTNSYEQYF	TGTGCCTGGAGTGTCCTGACGAACAGCTACGAGCAGTACTTC
TRBV20-1	few	TRBD1	TRBJ2-7	CSALRDRGYEQYF	TGCAGTGCTCTCCGGGACAGGGGTTACGAGCAGTACTTC
TRBV2	many	-	TRBJ2-2	CASLSNTGELFF	TGTGCCAGCTTGAGTAACACCGGGGAGCTGTTTTTT
TRBV10-3	few	TRBD1	TRBJ2-2	CAISENRDRGTGELFF	TGTGCCATCAGTGAAAACCGGGACAGGGGGACCGGGGAGCTGTTTTTT
TRBV20-1	many	TRBD1	TRBJ1-6	CSAPGGQGNSPLHF	TGCAGTGCTCCGGGGGGACAGGGCAATTCACCCCTCCACTTT
TRBV5-1	many	-	TRBJ1-4	CASSPFPLEKLFF	TGCGCCAGCAGCCCCTTTCCCCTTGAAAAACTGTTTTTT
TRBV28	many	TRBD1	TRBJ1-6	CASSFEKRRTGSGDSPLHF	TGTGCCAGCAGTTTCGAAAAACGCCGGACAGGGAGTGGGGATTCACCCCTCCACTTT
TRBV7-2	many	TRBD2	TRBJ2-1	CASSLFGGGYNEQFF	TGTGCCAGCAGCTTATTTGGGGGGGGGTACAATGAGCAGTTCTTC
TRBV20-1	few	TRBD1	TRBJ1-4	CSAREGGEEKLFF	TGCAGTGCTAGAGAAGGGGGCGAAGAAAAACTGTTTTTT
TRBV20-1	many	TRBD2	TRBJ2-5	CSASPYRLAGVGETQYF	TGCAGTGCTAGCCCCTACCGACTAGCGGGGGTAGGAGAGACCCAGTACTTC
TRBV20-1	many	TRBD1	TRBJ2-1	CSARAQGADEQFF	TGCAGTGCTAGAGCCCAGGGGGCGGATGAGCAGTTCTTC
TRBV10-2	-	TRBD1	TRBJ2-7	CASSGDRDYEQYF	TGCGCCAGCAGTGGGGACAGGGACTACGAGCAGTACTTC
TRBV18	many	TRBD1	TRBJ2-7	CASSHDRAYEQYF	TGTGCCAGCTCACACGACAGGGCCTACGAGCAGTACTTC
TRBV6-1	many	-	TRBJ1-5	CASRPRMTGLSNQPQHF	TGTGCCAGCCGCCCCCGAATGACAGGCCTTAGCAATCAGCCCCAGCATTTT
TRBV27	many	-	TRBJ2-1	CASKHREAYNEQFF	TGTGCCAGCAAGCACAGGGAAGCCTACAATGAGCAGTTCTTC
TRBV7-3	many	-	TRBJ2-1	CASSEWSTNSSYNEQFF	TGTGCCAGCAGCGAATGGTCAACCAACAGCTCCTACAATGAGCAGTTCTTC